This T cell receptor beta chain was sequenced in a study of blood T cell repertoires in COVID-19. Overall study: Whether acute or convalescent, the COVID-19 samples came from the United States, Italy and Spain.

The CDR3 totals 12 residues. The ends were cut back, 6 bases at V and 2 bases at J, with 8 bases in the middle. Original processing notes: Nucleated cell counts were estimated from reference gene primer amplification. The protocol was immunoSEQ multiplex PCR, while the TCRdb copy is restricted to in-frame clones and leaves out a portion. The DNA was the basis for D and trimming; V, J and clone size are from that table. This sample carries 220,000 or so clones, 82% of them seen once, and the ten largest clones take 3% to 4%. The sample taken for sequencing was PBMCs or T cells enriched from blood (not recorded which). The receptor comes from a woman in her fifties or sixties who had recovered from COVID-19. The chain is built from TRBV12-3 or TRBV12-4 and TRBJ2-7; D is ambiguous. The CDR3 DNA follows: TGTGCCAGCAGCTCAGATACCTACGAGCAGTACTTC. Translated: CASSSDTYEQYF.